This paragraph reports one T cell receptor (beta chain). The CDR3 covers 15 residues. Germline assignment: CDR1 SGDLS and CDR2 YYNGEE. Losses at the gene ends were 0 bases for V and 4 bases for J; bases not matched to a gene: 5. The data stem from a study of control samples from healthy donors and cancer patients. This table comes from immunoSEQ multiplex PCR, and its TCRdb copy is limited to in-frame clones, with some not included. The sample includes around 100,000 clones, roughly 90% of them seen just once. The gene calls are TRBV9 and TRBJ2-5; TRBD2 matches at 8 bases. The clonotype comes from a woman in her fifties or sixties in good health. The specimen sequenced was blood. The CDR3 here is CASSVGSGGIETQYF. CDR3 nucleotides: TGTGCCAGCAGCGTAGGGAGCGGGGGAATAGAGACCCAGTACTTC.